This T cell receptor (beta chain) was profiled in a study of response to subunit inactivated influenza vaccine. Overall study results and limits: The authors offered the suggestion that each seasonal influenza vaccination recruits few new T cells.

CDR3 size: 13 residues. The V gene lost 9 bases and the J gene lost 0 bases, with 8 bases spanning the gap. A single record per CDR3 protein comes from TCRdb applying MiXCR to the RT-PCR reads. The table lists about 700,000 distinct CDR3 sequences, 14% of them singletons, with roughly 7.2% in the top ten. This clonotype was observed a few times. What it recognizes is unknown. This sequence originates from a man aged 50 or older who received an inactivated influenza vaccine. This sample comprised PBMCs from blood, obtained approximately 15 days before vaccination. The genes are TRBV12-3 or TRBV12-4 and TRBJ1-4; D unresolved. The CDR3 region is CASQQSTNEKLFF. CDR3 DNA: TGTGCCAGTCAACAGTCAACTAATGAAAAACTGTTTTTT.